Listed here are 14 T cell receptor beta chains from one sample, sequenced in a study of T cell repertoires in cytomegalovirus infection. TCRdb called the reads again in MiXCR, with one record for every CDR3 protein. The sample holds about 200,000 distinct CDR3 sequences, about a tenth seen once. Source material: PBMCs. Receptors were obtained from a human donor in good health (CMV status not recorded). Some clones in this sample may be carry-over from other donors' samples.

The table lists this clonotype with many counts. The chain is built from TRBV7-2 and TRBJ2-2; D gene ambiguous. Germline lookup yields CDR1 SGHTA and CDR2 FQGNSA. V gave up 3 bases and J gave up 2 bases, with 16 bases separating them. This CDR3 has 17 residues. Here the CDR3 DNA reads TGTGCCAGCAGCTTTTTGGGCCCGCCACAAAACACCGGGGAGCTGTTTTTT. This sequence encodes CASSFLGPPQNTGELFF. The whole variable domain, filled in from reference TRBV7-2 and TRBJ2-2, reads GAGVSQSPSNKVTEKGKDVELRCDPISGHTALYWYRQSLGQGLEFLIYFQGNSAPDKSGLPSDRFSAERTGGSVSTLTIQRTQQEDSAVYLCASSFLGPPQNTGELFFGEGSRLTVL.

The chain carries TRBV7-2 and TRBJ1-6, with TRBD1 matching over 8 bases. This CDR3 is 17 amino acids long. Losses at the gene ends were 6 bases for V and 6 bases for J; bases not matched to a gene: 13. Germline V gene lookup returns CDR1 SGHTA and CDR2 FQGNSA. The CDR3 loop reads CASSAQGVGMSNSPLHF. The CDR3 nucleotides are TGTGCCAGCAGTGCACAGGGGGTGGGGATGAGTAATTCACCCCTCCACTTT.

This clonotype was seen at least ten times. The CDR3 is CASSFPGGEWDNAIGYTF. As DNA, the CDR3 is TGTGCCAGCAGTTTCCCGGGGGGTGAGTGGGACAACGCTATTGGCTACACCTTC. This chain uses TRBV28 with TRBJ1-2; D perhaps matches TRBD1 (6 bases). The CDR3 is made up of 18 amino acids. Trimming took off 3 bases at V and 7 bases at J, with 27 bases between the two ends. The germline CDR1 and CDR2 sequences are MDHEN and SYDVKM.

Worth noting for this clonotype: This could be a read error, since a much larger clone is one nucleotide away. V usage is TRBV7-2 and J usage is TRBJ2-3; 8 positions match TRBD1. CDR1 and CDR2 (germline): SGHTA, FQGNSA. Trimming took 5 bases from V and 2 from J; bases not matched to a gene: 9. This CDR3 spans 16 amino acids. Written as DNA, the CDR3 is TGTGCCAGCAGCCTCGTCGGGACAGGAGACACAGATACGCAGTATTTT. Its protein product is CASSLVGTGDTDTQYF. The full variable domain, with the rest looked up from reference TRBV7-2 and TRBJ2-3, is GAGVSQSPSNKVTEKGKDVELRCDPISGHTALYWYRQSLGQGLEFLIYFQGNSAPDKSGLPSDRFSAERTGGSVSTLTIQRTQQEDSAVYLCASSLVGTGDTDTQYFGPGTRLTVL.

V is TRBV14 and J is TRBJ2-2; 9 bases match TRBD1. The CDR3 length is 14 residues. Germline V lookup: CDR1 SGHDN, CDR2 FVKESK. V lost 5 bases to trimming and J lost 9 bases; unmatched junction nucleotides: 7. CDR3 amino acids: CASSWGQGVRELFF. Written as DNA, the CDR3 is TGTGCCAGCAGCTGGGGACAGGGTGTCCGGGAGCTGTTTTTT.

This clonotype appeared many times. The chain carries TRBV11-2 and TRBJ2-7, with D perhaps being TRBD1 or TRBD2 (5 bases each). Germline lookup yields CDR1 SGHAT and CDR2 FQNNGV. The V and J ends lost 3 bases and 5 bases respectively, with 11 bases between them. The CDR3 runs to 13 residues. The CDR3 DNA is TGTGCCAGCAGCTTTCGGGGCCTAAACGAGCAGTACTTC. Translation gives CASSFRGLNEQYF.

The table lists this clonotype with many counts. V usage is TRBV4-3 and J usage is TRBJ2-7, with D maybe TRBD1 (6 bases). Per the germline V gene, CDR1 is LGHNA and CDR2 is YSLEER. V lost 1 base to trimming and J lost 7 bases, with 11 bases between them. The CDR3 covers 13 residues. The CDR3 here is CASSQGQGLEQYF. CDR3 sequence (DNA): TGCGCCAGCAGCCAAGGTCAGGGGTTAGAGCAGTACTTC.

Many counts were recorded for this clonotype. This chain links TRBV7-2 with TRBJ1-4; 7 bases align to TRBD1. The germline gives CDR1 SGHTA, CDR2 FQGNSA. J gave up 8 bases and V 0 bases, and 12 bases lay outside the gene matches. The CDR3 is 17 residues long. This CDR3 reads CASSLASRQGFAEKLFF. In nucleotides, the CDR3 is TGTGCCAGCAGCTTAGCTTCGAGACAGGGCTTTGCCGAAAAACTGTTTTTT.

This clonotype has a count of ten or more. This chain connects TRBV20-1 to TRBJ2-1, with D uncertain. This CDR3 spans 13 amino acids. Germline CDR1 reads DFQATT; CDR2 reads SNEGSKA (reference sequence). Trimming shortened V by 6 bases and J by 9 bases, and 18 bases separated the two germline ends. CDR3 DNA sequence: TGCAGTGCCTTATCAAGTTACGACGGTGAGCAGTTCTTC. Translating gives CSALSSYDGEQFF.

As for this clonotype: A much larger clone lies a single base off, so this may be a read error. This sequence joins TRBV7-2 and TRBJ2-2; TRBD2 matches at 13 bases. The CDR3 runs to 18 residues. CDR1 and CDR2 (germline): SGHTA, FQGNSA. CDR3 nucleotides: TGTGCCAGCAGCTTAGCCCGCAGGACTAGCGGGGGCACCGGGGAGCTGTTGTTT. Translated, it gives CASSLARRTSGGTGELLF. The full variable domain, rest sourced from reference TRBV7-2 and TRBJ2-2, is GAGVSQSPSNKVTEKGKDVELRCDPISGHTALYWYRQSLGQGLEFLIYFQGNSAPDKSGLPSDRFSAERTGGSVSTLTIQRTQQEDSAVYLCASSLARRTSGGTGELLFGEGSRLTVL.

This clonotype was observed many times. The genes are TRBV12-3 or TRBV12-4 and TRBJ2-3; 8 nucleotides align to TRBD1. CDR3 length: 16 amino acids. With 5 bases clipped from V and 2 bases from J, the junction kept 9 bases outside the gene matches. The CDR3 nucleotides read TGTGCCAGCAGTCCTCCGGGACAGGTTCTCACAGATACGCAGTATTTT. This codes for CASSPPGQVLTDTQYF.

This clonotype was seen ten or more times. This sequence joins TRBV7-2 and TRBJ1-5; D is possibly TRBD1 (6 bases). The CDR3 loop spans 14 amino acids. From germline, CDR1 is SGHTA and CDR2 FQGNSA. The V end lost 5 bases, the J end lost 5 bases, and 13 bases lay between the germline ends. The CDR3 DNA reads TGTGCCAGCAGCCCACCGGACAGCTATCAGCCCCAGCATTTT. Residues: CASSPPDSYQPQHF.

Of note for this clonotype: Since a much larger clone is just one base distant, this may be a read error. V gene TRBV28 combines with J gene TRBJ2-1; TRBD2 might be the D (5 bases). With 7 bases removed from V and 11 bases from J, the gap between germline ends came to 18 bases. The CDR3 is 13 amino acids. Germline V gene sequence: CDR1 MDHEN, CDR2 SYDVKM. The CDR3 spells CASMPRLLYKQFF. In nucleotides, the CDR3 is TGTGCCAGCATGCCTCGACTACTCTATAAGCAGTTCTTC.

In its sample, this clonotype was seen many times. The V gene is TRBV7-2, the J gene TRBJ2-5; 13 bases line up with TRBD2. Germline-derived CDR1 and CDR2 are SGHTA and FQGNSA. CDR3 length: 16 residues. With V trimmed by 6 bases and J by 4 bases, 8 bases remained unmatched. The CDR3 DNA reads TGTGCCAGCAGGCGGACTAGCGGGGGCCGATTAGAGACCCAGTACTTC. As protein: CASRRTSGGRLETQYF.